The 16 T cell receptor beta chains below were found in one sample sequenced in a study of somatic mutations in cytotoxic T cells in rheumatoid arthritis. The method was immunoSEQ multiplex PCR; TCRdb's version includes in-frame clones alone and lacks a portion of them. The data show more than 2,500 clones, around 83% seen once. Sequencing input: CD8+ T cells sorted from blood. The source is a woman between 50 and 59 years old with rheumatoid arthritis.

This clone was counted once. J is TRBJ2-1 and V is TRBV18; no reliable D call. This CDR3 is 14 amino acids long. Germline lookup yields CDR1 KGHSH and CDR2 LQKENI. Trimming pared 0 bases from V and 6 bases from J, leaving 9 bases between. In DNA form, the CDR3 reads TGTGCCAGCTCACCACCGGCTGCCTCCAATGAGCAGTTCTTC. Translation gives CASSPPAASNEQFF.

V is TRBV28 and J is TRBJ2-5; 9 nucleotides align to TRBD2. Unmatched junction bases numbered 16, after V lost 6 bases and J lost 5 bases. Germline CDR1 and CDR2: MDHEN and SYDVKM. This CDR3 comprises 17 residues. CDR3 nucleotide sequence: TGTGCCAGCAGCTCCGGGGAGCGGGGGGTAGACGTGGAGACCCAGTACTTC. Its protein is CASSSGERGVDVETQYF.

The V and J genes are TRBV9 and TRBJ1-5; TRBD1 aligns across 9 bases. The germline CDR1 and CDR2 sequences are SGDLS and YYNGEE. Unmatched junction bases numbered 4, after V lost 3 bases and J lost 3 bases. This CDR3 region has 15 residues. The CDR3 loop reads CASSATGGDNQPQHF. The CDR3 nucleotides are TGTGCCAGCAGCGCCACAGGGGGCGACAATCAGCCCCAGCATTTT.

This chain links TRBV28 with TRBJ2-7, with D tentatively TRBD2 (6 bases). The CDR3 is 15 residues long. The germline V gene has CDR1 MDHEN and CDR2 SYDVKM. V gave up 6 bases and J gave up 0 bases, with 15 bases separating them. Written as DNA, the CDR3 is TGTGCCAGCAGAATGGGACTTGCGGGCTCCTACGAGCAGTACTTC. This translates into CASRMGLAGSYEQYF. The full variable domain, completed using reference TRBV28 and TRBJ2-7, is DVKVTQSSRYLVKRTGEKVFLECVQDMDHENMFWYRQDPGLGLRLIYFSYDVKMKEKGDIPEGYSVSREKKERFSLILESASTNQTSMYLCASRMGLAGSYEQYFGPGTRLTVT.

This clone was detected once. The chain uses TRBV19 and TRBJ1-2; D is possibly TRBD1 (5 bases). Germline CDR1 LNHDA, CDR2 SQIVND (reference sequence). V lost 6 bases and J lost 4, with 18 bases in between. The CDR3 totals 15 residues. The CDR3 region is CASRPTPGGFYGYTF. CDR3 DNA sequence: TGTGCCAGTAGACCAACCCCTGGGGGGTTCTATGGCTACACCTTC. The whole variable domain, filled in from reference TRBV19 and TRBJ1-2, reads DGGITQSPKYLFRKEGQNVTLSCEQNLNHDAMYWYRQDPGQGLRLIYYSQIVNDFQKGDIAEGYSVSREKKESFPLTVTSAQKNPTAFYLCASRPTPGGFYGYTFGSGTRLTVV.

The J gene is TRBJ2-2, the V gene TRBV6-1; D gene ambiguous. The CDR3 contains 14 residues. Germline CDR1 reads MNHNS; CDR2 reads SASEGT. The V end was cut by 6 bases, the J end by 6 bases, with 14 bases between. CDR3 residues: CASSAGTEAGELFF. In DNA form, the CDR3 reads TGTGCCAGCAGCGCCGGCACAGAAGCCGGGGAGCTGTTTTTT.

The V call is TRBV6-5, the J call TRBJ1-1; tentative D call: TRBD1 (5 bases). The CDR3 totals 13 residues. V was trimmed by 5 bases and J by 1 base, leaving 8 bases between them. CDR1 MNHEY and CDR2 SVGAGI come from the germline V gene. CDR3: CASSDGGNTEAFF. The DNA of the CDR3 is TGTGCCAGCAGTGACGGGGGGAACACTGAAGCTTTCTTT.

This clone was observed a single time. The chain carries TRBV9 and TRBJ1-1; a weak D match, TRBD1 (5 bases). Germline V CDR1 and CDR2: SGDLS, YYNGEE. The CDR3 spans 14 residues. V was shortened by 4 bases and J by 2 bases, with 12 bases between the two germline ends. The CDR3 protein is CASSPRVLNTEAFF. The CDR3, as DNA: TGTGCCAGCAGCCCCAGGGTACTAAACACTGAAGCTTTCTTT.

The chain has TRBV5-4 and TRBJ2-3, with D unresolved. The CDR3 spans 14 residues. Trimming took off 0 bases at V and 2 bases at J, with 7 bases between the two ends. The germline V gene encodes CDR1 SGHNT and CDR2 YYREEE (reference sequence). The CDR3 DNA sequence: TGTGCCAGCAGCTTGGGGCCCGACACAGATACGCAGTATTTT. Translated: CASSLGPDTDTQYF.

The chain couples TRBV14 to TRBJ2-5, with TRBD2 matching over 12 bases. Germline trimming cut 0 bases from V and 5 bases from J; bases unmatched to any gene: 7. There are 17 residues in the CDR3. Germline V CDR1 and CDR2: SGHDN, FVKESK. The CDR3 DNA is TGTGCCAGCAGCCAAGAACTAGCGGGAGGCAGCTGGGAGACCCAGTACTTC. Its protein is CASSQELAGGSWETQYF.

J is TRBJ2-7 and V is TRBV7-2; TRBD2 is a possible D gene (5 bases). CDR3 length: 14 residues. The V gene lost 5 bases and the J gene lost 3 bases, with 14 bases spanning the gap. Germline lookup yields CDR1 SGHTA and CDR2 FQGNSA. The CDR3 coding sequence is TGTGCCAGCAGCCCATCGGACGGGGACTACGAGCAGTACTTC. This gives the protein CASSPSDGDYEQYF.

The chain recombines TRBV28 with TRBJ2-1; 7 bases fit TRBD1. The CDR3 loop spans 19 amino acids. Germline lookup yields CDR1 MDHEN and CDR2 SYDVKM. Unmatched junction bases numbered 20, after V lost 2 bases and J lost 7 bases. DNA for the CDR3: TGTGCCAGCAGTTTAATTTGGGCGACAGGGTCGGGGACCCTTAATGAGCAGTTCTTC. Translating gives CASSLIWATGSGTLNEQFF.

The chain employs TRBV14 and TRBJ2-1; D is undetermined. The CDR3 is 12 amino acids. Germline V gene sequence: CDR1 SGHDN, CDR2 FVKESK. Deletions cut 4 bases from V and 10 bases from J, with 11 bases between. CDR3 DNA: TGTGCCAGCAGCCTCCGAGCTCCGGAGCAGTTCTTC. It translates to CASSLRAPEQFF.

Concerning this clone: The junction differs from germline at one of its ends, possibly a read error. The chain uses TRBV27 and TRBJ2-7; 8 nucleotides line up with TRBD1. Germline loops: CDR1 MNHEY, CDR2 SMNVEV (reference sequence). The CDR3 spans 16 residues. The CDR3 DNA sequence: TGTGCCAGCAGTCTATCGACCTCGACAGGGGCCTACGAGCAGTACTTC. Translating it yields CASSLSTSTGAYEQYF.

This chain joins TRBV27 and TRBJ1-2, with D tentatively TRBD1 (5 bases). The CDR3 spans 13 residues. Germline V gene lookup returns CDR1 MNHEY and CDR2 SMNVEV (reference sequence). Trimming shortened V by 0 bases and J by 8 bases, and 10 bases separated the two germline ends. The CDR3 sequence: CASSLSIRGGYTF. The CDR3, as DNA: TGTGCCAGCAGTTTATCAATTCGGGGGGGCTACACCTTC.

This chain uses TRBV10-2 with TRBJ2-3, with D maybe TRBD1 (6 bases). With 6 bases removed from V and 0 bases from J, the gap between germline ends came to 19 bases. The CDR3 totals 17 residues. The germline gives CDR1 WSHSY, CDR2 SAAADI. CDR3 coding DNA: TGCGCCAGCAGACTAACTAACCGGGACATCAGCACAGATACGCAGTATTTT. It yields the protein CASRLTNRDISTDTQYF.